This is a list of T cell receptor beta chains from one sample in a study of T cells in Graves' hyperthyroidism and ophthalmopathy. TCRdb independently ran MiXCR on the multiplex PCR reads; one entry per CDR3 protein. Counted here are roughly 170,000 distinct CDR3 sequences, about 18% occurring once; the ten biggest clones make up 25% to 35%. Sequenced: blood. The receptors here all came from a woman between 50 and 59 years old with Graves' hyperthyroidism. Both conserved end residues are part of each CDR3. D genes are given only for firm matches. A clone size is listed for some rows: how often the clone was seen (once, few, many), or a class if it is expanded.

clone size: many; J gene: TRBJ2-3; V gene: TRBV28; D gene: NA; CDR3 length: 13; CDR3 DNA: TGTGCCAGCAGTTTGTATAGGGCAGATACGCAGTATTTT; CDR3 protein: CASSLYRADTQYF
clone size: NA; J gene: TRBJ1-2; V gene: TRBV7-2; D gene: TRBD1; CDR3 length: 13; CDR3 DNA: TGTGCCAGCAGCCAAGACAGGGAGGATGGCTACACCTTC; CDR3 protein: CASSQDREDGYTF
clone size: NA; J gene: TRBJ1-1; V gene: TRBV5-1; D gene: NA; CDR3 length: 13; CDR3 DNA: TGCGCCAGCAGTCCGGACAGTTACACTGAAGCTTTCTTT; CDR3 protein: CASSPDSYTEAFF
clone size: many; J gene: TRBJ1-2; V gene: TRBV19; D gene: NA; CDR3 length: 13; CDR3 DNA: TGTGCCAGTAACGACAGAATTAACTATGGCTACACCTTC; CDR3 protein: CASNDRINYGYTF
clone size: many; J gene: TRBJ2-5; V gene: TRBV6-6; D gene: TRBD1; CDR3 length: 15; CDR3 DNA: TGTGCCAGCAGTTACGCGACAGGGGGGTGGGAGACCCAGTACTTC; CDR3 protein: CASSYATGGWETQYF
clone size: many; J gene: TRBJ1-2; V gene: TRBV11-2; D gene: NA; CDR3 length: 13; CDR3 DNA: TGTGCCAGCAGCTTAGATTTCATAGGGACCTACACCTTC; CDR3 protein: CASSLDFIGTYTF
clone size: NA; J gene: TRBJ1-1; V gene: TRBV6-1; D gene: TRBD1; CDR3 length: 15; CDR3 DNA: TGTGCCAGCACGGACAGGGGCGGGATGGGCACTGAAACTTTCTTT; CDR3 protein: CASTDRGGMGTETFF
clone size: many; J gene: TRBJ1-4; V gene: TRBV20-1; D gene: NA; CDR3 length: 16; CDR3 DNA: TGCAGTGCTAGGAGGCAGGGGATCCGAGCTAATGAAAAACTGTTTTTT; CDR3 protein: CSARRQGIRANEKLFF
clone size: many; J gene: TRBJ2-7; V gene: TRBV20-1; D gene: NA; CDR3 length: 16; CDR3 DNA: TGCAGTGCTAGAGAGGCTAAGGGTATGCGGGCCTACGAGCAGTACTTC; CDR3 protein: CSAREAKGMRAYEQYF
clone size: NA; J gene: TRBJ1-1; V gene: TRBV4-3; D gene: NA; CDR3 length: 13; CDR3 DNA: TGCGCCAGCAGCCAACTGTTGAACACTGAAGCTTTCTTT; CDR3 protein: CASSQLLNTEAFF
clone size: few; J gene: TRBJ1-1; V gene: TRBV4-3; D gene: NA; CDR3 length: 14; CDR3 DNA: TGCGCCAGCAGCCAAACCATCGGTAGGGCTGAAGCTTTCTTT; CDR3 protein: CASSQTIGRAEAFF
clone size: many; J gene: TRBJ1-5; V gene: TRBV5-8; D gene: TRBD1; CDR3 length: 16; CDR3 DNA: TGTGCCAGCAGCTCCGCCGACAGGGGCCACAATCAGCCCCAGCATTTT; CDR3 protein: CASSSADRGHNQPQHF
clone size: few; J gene: TRBJ2-4; V gene: TRBV3-2; D gene: NA; CDR3 length: 18; CDR3 DNA: TGTGCCAGCAGCCCCTCGGAGAGCGGGGGGGCAGCCAAAAACATTCAGTACTTC; CDR3 protein: CASSPSESGGAAKNIQYF
clone size: many; J gene: TRBJ1-3; V gene: TRBV25-1; D gene: NA; CDR3 length: 11; CDR3 DNA: TGTGCCAGCAGAGTCCGAAACACCATATATTTT; CDR3 protein: CASRVRNTIYF
clone size: NA; J gene: TRBJ1-1; V gene: TRBV5-1; D gene: NA; CDR3 length: 18; CDR3 DNA: TGCGCCAGCAGCTTGGCAGGCGGACGAACTAGTATGAACACTGAAGCTTTCTTT; CDR3 protein: CASSLAGGRTSMNTEAFF
clone size: NA; J gene: TRBJ2-6; V gene: TRBV28; D gene: NA; CDR3 length: 16; CDR3 DNA: TGTGCCAGTGTTGAGACAGGACCTTCTGGGGCCAACGTCCTGACTTTC; CDR3 protein: CASVETGPSGANVLTF
clone size: few; J gene: TRBJ2-7; V gene: TRBV5-4; D gene: NA; CDR3 length: 12; CDR3 DNA: TGTGCCAGCAGCCCCTCGTCTGGCGAGCAGTACTTC; CDR3 protein: CASSPSSGEQYF
clone size: many; J gene: TRBJ1-2; V gene: TRBV13; D gene: NA; CDR3 length: 13; CDR3 DNA: TGTGCCAGCCGGCACTCGGGGTCTTATGGCTACACCTTC; CDR3 protein: CASRHSGSYGYTF
clone size: many; J gene: TRBJ2-7; V gene: TRBV7-2; D gene: NA; CDR3 length: 14; CDR3 DNA: TGTGCCAGCAGCTTAGGTATAGGGGAAGGCGAGCAGTACTTC; CDR3 protein: CASSLGIGEGEQYF
clone size: many; J gene: TRBJ2-7; V gene: TRBV28; D gene: NA; CDR3 length: 13; CDR3 DNA: TGTGCCAGCAGTCCACAGACACAGTACGAGCAGTACTTC; CDR3 protein: CASSPQTQYEQYF
clone size: NA; J gene: TRBJ1-2; V gene: TRBV5-6; D gene: NA; CDR3 length: 15; CDR3 DNA: TGTGCCAGCAGCTTGAGGATCGGGACTAACTATGGCTACACCTTC; CDR3 protein: CASSLRIGTNYGYTF
clone size: few; J gene: TRBJ2-2; V gene: TRBV29-1; D gene: TRBD1; CDR3 length: 15; CDR3 DNA: TGCAGCGTTGAATCGGGACAGGCTAACACCGGGGAGCTGTTTTTT; CDR3 protein: CSVESGQANTGELFF
clone size: many; J gene: TRBJ2-2; V gene: TRBV12-3/TRBV12-4; D gene: TRBD1; CDR3 length: 16; CDR3 DNA: TGTGCCAGCATCCCCGGGACAGGGGGTTTCACCGGGGAGCTGTTTTTT; CDR3 protein: CASIPGTGGFTGELFF
clone size: many; J gene: TRBJ1-2; V gene: TRBV27; D gene: TRBD1; CDR3 length: 14; CDR3 DNA: TGTGCCAGCAGTTCCCCAGGGGGCGGCTATGGCTACACCTTC; CDR3 protein: CASSSPGGGYGYTF
clone size: many; J gene: TRBJ1-1; V gene: TRBV7-6; D gene: TRBD1; CDR3 length: 14; CDR3 DNA: TGTGCCAGCAGCGCGACAGGGGGGAACACTGAAGCTTTCTTT; CDR3 protein: CASSATGGNTEAFF
clone size: many; J gene: TRBJ1-2; V gene: TRBV7-9; D gene: NA; CDR3 length: 14; CDR3 DNA: TGTGCCAGCAGCTTAAGCAGCGTGAGCTATGGCTACACCTTC; CDR3 protein: CASSLSSVSYGYTF
clone size: many; J gene: TRBJ1-4; V gene: TRBV7-9; D gene: NA; CDR3 length: 14; CDR3 DNA: TGTGCCAGCAGCTTAGTGGCAGAGAATGAAAAACTGTTTTTT; CDR3 protein: CASSLVAENEKLFF
clone size: many; J gene: TRBJ1-4; V gene: TRBV5-1; D gene: NA; CDR3 length: 15; CDR3 DNA: TGCGCCAGCAGCTTGAACGGATTAACCCAGGAAAAACTGTTTTTT; CDR3 protein: CASSLNGLTQEKLFF
clone size: many; J gene: TRBJ1-5; V gene: TRBV20-1; D gene: NA; CDR3 length: 12; CDR3 DNA: TGCAGTGCCGGGACAATCGATCAGCCCCAGCATTTT; CDR3 protein: CSAGTIDQPQHF
clone size: NA; J gene: TRBJ1-5; V gene: TRBV6-1; D gene: TRBD1; CDR3 length: 15; CDR3 DNA: TGTGCCAGCAGCGGGGGACAGGGGATTGGTCAGCCCCAGCATTTT; CDR3 protein: CASSGGQGIGQPQHF
clone size: many; J gene: TRBJ1-2; V gene: TRBV6-5; D gene: TRBD1; CDR3 length: 18; CDR3 DNA: TGTGCCAGCAGTTACTCAGGGCCGAGGGGGCCAGGAAACTATGGCTACACCTTC; CDR3 protein: CASSYSGPRGPGNYGYTF
clone size: many; J gene: TRBJ2-5; V gene: TRBV20-1; D gene: NA; CDR3 length: 14; CDR3 DNA: TGCAGTGCCACCCGACAGCCTGGGCTGGAGACCCAGTACTTC; CDR3 protein: CSATRQPGLETQYF
clone size: many; J gene: TRBJ2-2; V gene: TRBV20-1; D gene: NA; CDR3 length: 16; CDR3 DNA: TGCAGTGCTAGAGAAAGGACAAGACCGAACACCGGGGAGCTGTTTTTT; CDR3 protein: CSARERTRPNTGELFF
clone size: few; J gene: TRBJ1-2; V gene: TRBV3-1; D gene: NA; CDR3 length: 15; CDR3 DNA: TGTGCCAGCAGCCAATTGGGACCCGGGACGTATGGCTACACCTTC; CDR3 protein: CASSQLGPGTYGYTF
clone size: many; J gene: TRBJ2-3; V gene: TRBV6-1; D gene: NA; CDR3 length: 16; CDR3 DNA: TGTGCCAGCAGCCTTGGTGGGGGCGGAGGGACAGATACGCAGTATTTT; CDR3 protein: CASSLGGGGGTDTQYF
clone size: many; J gene: TRBJ2-5; V gene: TRBV12-3/TRBV12-4; D gene: TRBD1; CDR3 length: 14; CDR3 DNA: TGTGCCAGCAGTTCGACAGGGGGTCCAGAGACCCAGTACTTC; CDR3 protein: CASSSTGGPETQYF
clone size: many; J gene: TRBJ1-5; V gene: TRBV11-3; D gene: NA; CDR3 length: 13; CDR3 DNA: TGTGCCAGCAGCCAAAGTGTGGATCAGCCCCAGCATTTT; CDR3 protein: CASSQSVDQPQHF
clone size: few; J gene: TRBJ2-3; V gene: TRBV20-1; D gene: NA; CDR3 length: 15; CDR3 DNA: TGCAGTGCCGTTAGTGGCGGCTCTAGCACAGATACGCAGTATTTT; CDR3 protein: CSAVSGGSSTDTQYF
clone size: many; J gene: TRBJ2-5; V gene: TRBV9; D gene: NA; CDR3 length: 13; CDR3 DNA: TGTGCCAGCAGCGCGGACCTCCGGGAGACCCAGTACTTC; CDR3 protein: CASSADLRETQYF
clone size: NA; J gene: TRBJ1-2; V gene: TRBV28; D gene: TRBD1; CDR3 length: 12; CDR3 DNA: TGCGCCAGCAGTGGGACAGGGGGCGGCTACACCTTC; CDR3 protein: CASSGTGGGYTF
clone size: few; J gene: TRBJ1-2; V gene: TRBV11-2; D gene: TRBD1; CDR3 length: 18; CDR3 DNA: TGTGCCAGCAGCTCCCCCCGCAGGGGGCTTGTTACTAACTATGGCTACACCTTC; CDR3 protein: CASSSPRRGLVTNYGYTF
clone size: many; J gene: TRBJ2-1; V gene: TRBV20-1; D gene: TRBD1; CDR3 length: 17; CDR3 DNA: TGCAGTGCTAGAAGCGGGACAGGGATTCCAAAAGTGGATGAGCAGTTCTTC; CDR3 protein: CSARSGTGIPKVDEQFF
clone size: many; J gene: TRBJ1-2; V gene: TRBV7-2; D gene: NA; CDR3 length: 15; CDR3 DNA: TGTGCCAGCAGCTTAGCTCCCACCCCTGTCTATGGCTACACCTTC; CDR3 protein: CASSLAPTPVYGYTF
clone size: many; J gene: TRBJ1-2; V gene: TRBV4-1; D gene: NA; CDR3 length: 13; CDR3 DNA: TGCGCCAGCGGGAAAGGGGGGAACTATGGCTACACCTTC; CDR3 protein: CASGKGGNYGYTF
clone size: many; J gene: TRBJ1-1; V gene: TRBV19; D gene: NA; CDR3 length: 15; CDR3 DNA: TGTGCCAGTAGTAGTCCCGGACACCTGAACACTGAAGCTTTCTTT; CDR3 protein: CASSSPGHLNTEAFF
clone size: many; J gene: TRBJ2-5; V gene: TRBV28; D gene: NA; CDR3 length: 14; CDR3 DNA: TGTGCCAGCAGTTCCCCCCCGGTTCGGGAGACCCAGTACTTC; CDR3 protein: CASSSPPVRETQYF
clone size: many; J gene: TRBJ2-5; V gene: TRBV29-1; D gene: TRBD1; CDR3 length: 12; CDR3 DNA: TGCAGCGTCGGGACAGGGAAAGAGACCCAGTACTTC; CDR3 protein: CSVGTGKETQYF
clone size: many; J gene: TRBJ1-1; V gene: TRBV6-1; D gene: NA; CDR3 length: 14; CDR3 DNA: TGTGCCAGCAGGGACTTCACAGTCAACACTGAAGCTTTCTTT; CDR3 protein: CASRDFTVNTEAFF
clone size: many; J gene: TRBJ1-6; V gene: TRBV20-1; D gene: TRBD1; CDR3 length: 16; CDR3 DNA: TGCAGTGCTAGAGCCAGGGACAGGGGAGGTAATTCACCCCTCCACTTT; CDR3 protein: CSARARDRGGNSPLHF
clone size: NA; J gene: TRBJ2-5; V gene: TRBV24-1; D gene: NA; CDR3 length: 14; CDR3 DNA: TGTGCCACCAGTGATTTCGGACGGGGAGAGACCCAGTACTTC; CDR3 protein: CATSDFGRGETQYF
clone size: many; J gene: TRBJ1-1; V gene: TRBV19; D gene: NA; CDR3 length: 14; CDR3 DNA: TGTGCCAGTAGTACCGGGGGAGCGAACAATGAAGCTTTCTTT; CDR3 protein: CASSTGGANNEAFF